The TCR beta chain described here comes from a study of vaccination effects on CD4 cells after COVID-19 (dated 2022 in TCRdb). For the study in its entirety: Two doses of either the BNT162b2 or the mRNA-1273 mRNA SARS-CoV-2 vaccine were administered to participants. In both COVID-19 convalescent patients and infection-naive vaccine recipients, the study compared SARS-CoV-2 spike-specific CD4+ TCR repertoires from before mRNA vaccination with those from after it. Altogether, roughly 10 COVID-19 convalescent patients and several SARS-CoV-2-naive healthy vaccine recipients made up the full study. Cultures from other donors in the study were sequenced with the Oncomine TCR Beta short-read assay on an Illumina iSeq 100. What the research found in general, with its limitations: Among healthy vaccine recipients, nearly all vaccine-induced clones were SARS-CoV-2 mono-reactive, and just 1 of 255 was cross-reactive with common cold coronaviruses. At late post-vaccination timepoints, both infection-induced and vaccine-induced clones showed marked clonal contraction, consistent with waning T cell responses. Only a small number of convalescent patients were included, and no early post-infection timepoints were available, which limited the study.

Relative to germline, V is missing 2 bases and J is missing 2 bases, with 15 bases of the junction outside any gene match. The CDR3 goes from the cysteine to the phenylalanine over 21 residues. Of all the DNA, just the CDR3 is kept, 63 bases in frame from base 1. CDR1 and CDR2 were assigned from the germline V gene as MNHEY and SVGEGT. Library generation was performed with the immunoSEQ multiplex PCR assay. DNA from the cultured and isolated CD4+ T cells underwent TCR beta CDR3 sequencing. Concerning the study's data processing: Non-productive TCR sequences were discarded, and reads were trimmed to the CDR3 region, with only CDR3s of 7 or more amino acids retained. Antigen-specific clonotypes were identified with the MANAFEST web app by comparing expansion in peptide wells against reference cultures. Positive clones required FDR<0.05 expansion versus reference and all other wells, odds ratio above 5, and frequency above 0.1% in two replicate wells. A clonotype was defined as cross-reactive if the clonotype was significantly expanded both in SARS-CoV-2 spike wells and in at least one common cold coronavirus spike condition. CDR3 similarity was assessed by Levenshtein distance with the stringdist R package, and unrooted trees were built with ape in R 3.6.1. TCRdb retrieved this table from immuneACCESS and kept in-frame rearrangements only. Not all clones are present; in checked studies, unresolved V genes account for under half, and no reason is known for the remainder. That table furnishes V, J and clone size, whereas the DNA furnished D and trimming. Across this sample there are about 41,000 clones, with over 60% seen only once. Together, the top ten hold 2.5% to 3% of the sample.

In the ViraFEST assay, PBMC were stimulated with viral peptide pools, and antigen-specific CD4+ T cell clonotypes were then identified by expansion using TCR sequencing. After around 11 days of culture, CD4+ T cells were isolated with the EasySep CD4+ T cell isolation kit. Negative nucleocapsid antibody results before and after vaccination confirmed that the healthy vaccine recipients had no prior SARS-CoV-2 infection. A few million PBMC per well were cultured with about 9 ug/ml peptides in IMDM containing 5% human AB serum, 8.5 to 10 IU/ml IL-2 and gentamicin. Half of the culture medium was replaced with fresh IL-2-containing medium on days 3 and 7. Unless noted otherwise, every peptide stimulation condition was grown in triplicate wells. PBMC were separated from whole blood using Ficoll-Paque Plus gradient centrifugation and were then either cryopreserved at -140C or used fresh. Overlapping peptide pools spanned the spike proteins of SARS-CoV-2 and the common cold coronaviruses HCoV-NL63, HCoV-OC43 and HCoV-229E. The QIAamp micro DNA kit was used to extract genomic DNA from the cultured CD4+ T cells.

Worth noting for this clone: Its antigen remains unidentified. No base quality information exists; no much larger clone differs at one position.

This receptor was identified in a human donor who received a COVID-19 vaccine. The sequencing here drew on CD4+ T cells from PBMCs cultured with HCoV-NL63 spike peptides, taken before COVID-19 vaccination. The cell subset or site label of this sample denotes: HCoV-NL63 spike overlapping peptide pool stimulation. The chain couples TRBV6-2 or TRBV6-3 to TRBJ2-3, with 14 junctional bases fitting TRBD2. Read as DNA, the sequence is TGTGCCAGCAGTTACCCCCCGGGACTAGCGGGGGCGCCACCCTTCACAGATACGCAGTATTTT. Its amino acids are CASSYPPGLAGAPPFTDTQYF.